The clone carrying this TCR beta chain appeared a few times. Its specificity is unknown. Since all of the isolated RNA was reverse transcribed, expressed TCRB transcripts were what got sequenced. For naive, central memory and regulatory T cell samples, reads averaged about 3.5 million. Produced via immunoSEQ multiplex PCR; TCRdb's table is partial and in-frame only. This sample has approximately 140,000 clones, with under 60% found just once. Via the markers CD45RO/CCR7/CD25/CD127/CD95/CD27, stem cell-like memory, regulatory, central memory and naive CD4+ cells were sorted. Trimming removed 8 bases from V and 3 bases from J, with 16 bases in between. This CDR3 contains 15 residues. Germline values: CDR1 SGHAT, CDR2 FQDESV (reference sequence). The record originates from a study of beta chain features in type 1 diabetes. General observations from the study: Whether TCRB rearrangement is influenced by HLA type was left unresolved in this analysis. Among type 1 diabetes patients, VDJ junctions had fewer insertions and more deletions.

This sequence was found in a man aged 18-30 years in good health. This chain joins TRBV11-1 and TRBJ2-2, with D possibly matching TRBD1 (5 bases). The sample comprised Tregs from blood. The CDR3 here is CASRFQDTDTGELFF. DNA of the CDR3: TGTGCCAGCCGATTTCAGGACACCGACACCGGGGAGCTGTTTTTT.